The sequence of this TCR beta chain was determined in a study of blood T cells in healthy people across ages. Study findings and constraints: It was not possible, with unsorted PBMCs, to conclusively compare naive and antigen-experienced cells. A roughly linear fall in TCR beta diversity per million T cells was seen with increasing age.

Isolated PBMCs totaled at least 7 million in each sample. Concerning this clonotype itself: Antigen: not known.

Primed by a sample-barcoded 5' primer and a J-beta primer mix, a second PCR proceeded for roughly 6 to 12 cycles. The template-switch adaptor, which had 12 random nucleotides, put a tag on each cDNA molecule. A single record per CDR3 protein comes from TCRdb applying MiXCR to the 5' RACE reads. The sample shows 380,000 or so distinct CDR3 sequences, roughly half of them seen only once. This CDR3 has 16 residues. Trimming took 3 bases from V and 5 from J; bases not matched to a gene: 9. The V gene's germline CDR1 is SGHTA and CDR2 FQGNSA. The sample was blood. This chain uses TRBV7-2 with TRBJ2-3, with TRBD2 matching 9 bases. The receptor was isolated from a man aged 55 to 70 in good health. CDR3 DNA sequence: TGTGCCAGCAGCTTTCCGGCGGGGGGGCAGGGAGATACGCAGTATTTT. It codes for CASSFPAGGQGDTQYF.